This T cell receptor (beta chain) was found in a study of blood T cell repertoires in COVID-19. Study in general: Samples came from the United States, Italy and Spain, spanning acute and convalescent COVID-19. The analysed material was cDNA or gDNA that came from T cells, B-cell-depleted T cells, or PBMCs.

V was trimmed by 5 bases and J by 6 bases, leaving 17 bases between them. Germline V lookup: CDR1 MNHEY, CDR2 SVGAGI. This CDR3 spans 14 amino acids. In the original processing: Amplification with reference gene primers provided the estimates of nucleated cell counts. Repertoires were generated with immunoSEQ multiplex PCR, while TCRdb's copy carries only in-frame clones and drops some. That table gives V, J and clone size, and the DNA gave D and trimming. The data hold approximately 71,000 clones, with roughly 86% observed a single time. Sequences were obtained from peripheral blood. The TCR originated in a man aged 45 to 65 with acute or convalescent COVID-19. The chain combines TRBV6-5 with TRBJ2-7, with D possibly TRBD1 on 6 matching bases. The CDR3 DNA sequence: TGTGCCAGCAGTCCCGGGACACGTCTGAGCGAGCAGTACTTC. Translated, it gives CASSPGTRLSEQYF.